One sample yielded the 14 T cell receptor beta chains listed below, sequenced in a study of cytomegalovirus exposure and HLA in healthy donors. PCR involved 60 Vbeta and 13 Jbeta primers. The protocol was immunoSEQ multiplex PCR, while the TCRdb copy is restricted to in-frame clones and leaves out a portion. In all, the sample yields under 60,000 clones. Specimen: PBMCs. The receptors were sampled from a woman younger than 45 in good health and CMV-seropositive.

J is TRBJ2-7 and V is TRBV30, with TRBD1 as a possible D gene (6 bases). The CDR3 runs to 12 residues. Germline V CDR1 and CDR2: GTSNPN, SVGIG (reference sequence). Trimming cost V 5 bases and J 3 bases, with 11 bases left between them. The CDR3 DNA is TGTGCCTGGGGGGGCGAATACTACGAGCAGTACTTC. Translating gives CAWGGEYYEQYF.

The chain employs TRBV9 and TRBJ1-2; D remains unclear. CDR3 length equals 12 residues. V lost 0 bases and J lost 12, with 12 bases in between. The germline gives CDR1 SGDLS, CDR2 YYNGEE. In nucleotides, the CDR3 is TGTGCCAGCAGCGTAGAAGGAGGGCAGGACACCTTC. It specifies CASSVEGGQDTF. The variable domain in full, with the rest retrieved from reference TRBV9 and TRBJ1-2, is DSGVTQTPKHLITATGQRVTLRCSPRSGDLSVYWYQQSLDQGLQFLIQYYNGEERAKGNILERFSAQQFPDLHSELNLSSLELGDSALYFCASSVEGGQDTFGSGTRLTVV.

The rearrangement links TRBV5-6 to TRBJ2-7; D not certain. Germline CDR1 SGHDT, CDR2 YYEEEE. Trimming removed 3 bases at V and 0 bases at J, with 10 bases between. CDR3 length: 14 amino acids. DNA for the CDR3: TGTGCCAGCAGCTCTTTATTATCCTCCTACGAGCAGTACTTC. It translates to CASSSLLSSYEQYF.

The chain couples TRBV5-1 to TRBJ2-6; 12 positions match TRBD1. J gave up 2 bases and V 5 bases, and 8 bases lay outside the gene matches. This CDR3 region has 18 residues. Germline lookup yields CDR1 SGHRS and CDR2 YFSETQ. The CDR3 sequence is CASRIRDRGLPGANVLTF. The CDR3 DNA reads TGCGCCAGCAGGATCCGGGACAGGGGGCTCCCTGGGGCCAACGTCCTGACTTTC. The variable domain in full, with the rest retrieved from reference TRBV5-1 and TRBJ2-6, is KAGVTQTPRYLIKTRGQQVTLSCSPISGHRSVSWYQQTPGQGLQFLFEYFSETQRNKGNFPGRFSGRQFSNSRSEMNVSTLELGDSALYLCASRIRDRGLPGANVLTFGAGSRLTVL.

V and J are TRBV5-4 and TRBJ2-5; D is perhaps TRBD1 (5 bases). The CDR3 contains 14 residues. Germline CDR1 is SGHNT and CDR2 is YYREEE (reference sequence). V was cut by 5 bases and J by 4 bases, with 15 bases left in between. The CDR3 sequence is CASRVDVGPETQYF. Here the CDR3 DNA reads TGTGCCAGCAGAGTGGACGTGGGGCCAGAGACCCAGTACTTC.

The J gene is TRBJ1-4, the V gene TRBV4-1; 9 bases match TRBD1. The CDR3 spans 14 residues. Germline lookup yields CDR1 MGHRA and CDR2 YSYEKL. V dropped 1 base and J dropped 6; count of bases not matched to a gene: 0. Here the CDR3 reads CASSQGQGDEKLFF. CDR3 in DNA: TGCGCCAGCAGCCAAGGACAGGGGGATGAAAAACTGTTTTTT.

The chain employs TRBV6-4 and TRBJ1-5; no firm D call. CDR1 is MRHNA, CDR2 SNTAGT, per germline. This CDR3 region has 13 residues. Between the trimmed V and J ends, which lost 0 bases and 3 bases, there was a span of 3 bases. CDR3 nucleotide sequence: TGTGCCAGCAGTGACTCAGCCAATCAGCCCCAGCATTTT. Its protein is CASSDSANQPQHF.

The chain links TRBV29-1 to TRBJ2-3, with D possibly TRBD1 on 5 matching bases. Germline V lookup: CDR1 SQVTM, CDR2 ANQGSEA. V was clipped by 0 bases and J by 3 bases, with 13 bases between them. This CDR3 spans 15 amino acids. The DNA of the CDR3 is TGCAGCGTTGAAGATCCCAACCCAGGGACAGATACGCAGTATTTT. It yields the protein CSVEDPNPGTDTQYF.

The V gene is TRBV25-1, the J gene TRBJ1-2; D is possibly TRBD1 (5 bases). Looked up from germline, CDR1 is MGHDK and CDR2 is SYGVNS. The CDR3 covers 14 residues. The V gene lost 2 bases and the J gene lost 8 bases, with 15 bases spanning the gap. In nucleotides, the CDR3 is TGTGCCAGCAGTGAAGGAACAGGTTCTTGGGGCTACACCTTC. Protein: CASSEGTGSWGYTF.

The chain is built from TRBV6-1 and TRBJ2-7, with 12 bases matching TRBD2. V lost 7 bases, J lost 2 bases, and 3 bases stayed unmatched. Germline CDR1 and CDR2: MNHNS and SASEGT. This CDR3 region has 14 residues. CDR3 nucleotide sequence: TGTGCCAGCACGGCTAGCGGGAGGGCCTACGAGCAGTACTTC. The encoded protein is CASTASGRAYEQYF.

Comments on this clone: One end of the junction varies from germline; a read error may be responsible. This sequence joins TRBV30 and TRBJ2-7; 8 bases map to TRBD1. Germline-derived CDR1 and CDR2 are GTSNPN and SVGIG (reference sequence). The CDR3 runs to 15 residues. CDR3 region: CAGSVRQGAVDEQYF. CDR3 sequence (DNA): TGTGCCGGGAGTGTTAGGCAGGGGGCCGTCGACGAGCAGTACTTC.

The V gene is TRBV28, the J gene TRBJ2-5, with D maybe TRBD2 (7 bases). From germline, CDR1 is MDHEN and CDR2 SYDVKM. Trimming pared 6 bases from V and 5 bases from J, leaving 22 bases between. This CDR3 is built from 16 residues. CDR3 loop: CASREPGGGLWETQYF. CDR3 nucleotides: TGTGCCAGCAGGGAACCTGGGGGGGGGCTATGGGAGACCCAGTACTTC. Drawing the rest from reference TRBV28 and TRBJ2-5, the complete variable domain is DVKVTQSSRYLVKRTGEKVFLECVQDMDHENMFWYRQDPGLGLRLIYFSYDVKMKEKGDIPEGYSVSREKKERFSLILESASTNQTSMYLCASREPGGGLWETQYFGPGTRLLVL.

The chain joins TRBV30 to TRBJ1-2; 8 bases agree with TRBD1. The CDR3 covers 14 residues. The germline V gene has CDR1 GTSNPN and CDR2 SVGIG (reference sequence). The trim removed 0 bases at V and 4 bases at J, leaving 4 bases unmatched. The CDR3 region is CAWSVDRGGYGYTF. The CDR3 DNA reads TGTGCCTGGAGTGTTGACAGGGGAGGCTATGGCTACACCTTC.

The CDR3 loop is CASSRFGQAYEQYF. CDR3 DNA sequence: TGTGCCAGCAGCCGATTCGGACAGGCCTACGAGCAGTACTTC. The chain joins TRBV5-4 to TRBJ2-7; 7 bases line up with TRBD1. Trimming removed 4 bases from V and 2 bases from J; junction bases left unmatched: 6. Germline CDR1 and CDR2: SGHNT and YYREEE (reference sequence). CDR3 length: 14 amino acids.